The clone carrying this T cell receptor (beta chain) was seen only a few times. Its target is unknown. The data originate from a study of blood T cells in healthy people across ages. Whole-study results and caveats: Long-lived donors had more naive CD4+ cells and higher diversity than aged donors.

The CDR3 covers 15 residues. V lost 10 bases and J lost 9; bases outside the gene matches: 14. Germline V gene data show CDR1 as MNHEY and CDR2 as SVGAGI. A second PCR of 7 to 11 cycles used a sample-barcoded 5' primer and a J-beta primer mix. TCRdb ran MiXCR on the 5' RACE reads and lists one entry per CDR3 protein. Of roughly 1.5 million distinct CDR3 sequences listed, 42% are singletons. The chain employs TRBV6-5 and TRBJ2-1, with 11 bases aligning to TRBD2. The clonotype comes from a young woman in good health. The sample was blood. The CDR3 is CATVQVAGGLGEQFF. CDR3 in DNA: TGTGCCACCGTGCAGGTAGCGGGAGGGTTGGGTGAGCAGTTCTTC.